A single sample is the source of the 4 T cell receptor beta chains below, sequenced in a study of regulatory T cells in long-lasting Graves disease. Both iRepertoire HTBI primers and Arm-PCR of CDR3 regions were used to build the TCR beta libraries. A single record per CDR3 protein comes from TCRdb applying MiXCR to the multiplex PCR reads. The sample shows roughly 380,000 distinct CDR3 sequences, around 15% of them seen only once. Time point meaning: newly diagnosed GD, antithyroid drugs for less than 3 months. The authors made the TCR library using RNA they extracted from PBMCs. This specimen was peripheral blood mononuclear cells (PBMCs), taken at new diagnosis, from a patient treated with antithyroid drugs. These receptors all stem from a female donor with Graves disease.

The rearrangement uses TRBV12-3 or TRBV12-4 and TRBJ1-1, with D possibly TRBD1 on 6 matching bases. The V end lost 3 bases, the J end lost 4 bases, and 12 bases lay between the germline ends. The CDR3 loop spans 14 amino acids. CDR3 sequence: CASSLGGGLTEAFF. The CDR3 coding sequence is TGTGCCAGCAGTTTGGGAGGGGGGCTCACTGAAGCTTTCTTT.

This clonotype was recorded many times. The chain carries TRBV2 and TRBJ2-1; 7 bases agree with TRBD2. J was trimmed by 15 bases and V by 0 bases; bases with no gene match: 14. Germline-derived CDR1 and CDR2 are SNHLY and FYNNEI. The CDR3 runs 15 residues. The CDR3 protein is CASSEAIAGAPFRFF. The CDR3 DNA follows: TGTGCCAGCAGTGAAGCGATCGCGGGAGCCCCGTTTCGGTTCTTC.

This clonotype has more than one count but fewer than ten. The chain recombines TRBV29-1 with TRBJ1-1; D unclear. V was trimmed by 6 bases and J by 0 bases, leaving 8 bases between them. From germline, CDR1 is SQVTM and CDR2 ANQGSEA. The CDR3 runs 12 residues. The DNA for the CDR3 is TGCAGCGTGGGGAAGATGAACACTGAAGCTTTCTTT. This translates into CSVGKMNTEAFF.

A note on this clonotype: A far larger clone is just one base off, so this is likely a read error. The chain couples TRBV28 to TRBJ2-1, with 11 nucleotides matching TRBD1. Looked up from germline, CDR1 is MDHEN and CDR2 is SYDVKM. The CDR3 sequence is 15 residues long. V trimming: 7 bases; J trimming: 10 bases; junction bases outside the gene matches: 12. In DNA form, the CDR3 reads TGTGCCAGCACCTCCTTCTGGACAGGGGGCTTCGAGCAGTTCTTC. Encoded protein: CASTSFWTGGFEQFF.